Presented here are 6 T cell receptor beta chains from one specimen sequenced in a study of blood T cell repertoires in COVID-19. Sequencing was performed with immunoSEQ multiplex PCR; in TCRdb, only in-frame clones are kept and a portion is missing. The sample contains some 240,000 clones, approximately 85% of which appear only once. The sample was peripheral blood. The source is a woman aged 70-85 years with COVID-19, enrolled during active disease.

The V gene is TRBV7-3, the J gene TRBJ2-5; 8 bases map to TRBD2. From germline, CDR1 is SGHTA and CDR2 FQGTGA. CDR3 length equals 15 residues. The ends lost 1 base at V and 5 bases at J; junction bases unmatched: 6. The DNA for the CDR3 is TGTGCCAGCAGCTTAAGTGGCCTAGCGGGTGAGACCCAGTACTTC. It codes for CASSLSGLAGETQYF.

CDR3 nucleotides: TGTGCCAGCAGCTTGCTACTAGCGGGGACAACCTACAATGAGCAGTTCTTC. The encoded protein is CASSLLLAGTTYNEQFF. The rearrangement uses TRBV5-6 and TRBJ2-1; 10 positions agree with TRBD2. The CDR3 contains 17 residues. The V segment lost 1 base and the J segment 2 bases; nucleotides outside the gene matches: 6. Germline V gene lookup returns CDR1 SGHDT and CDR2 YYEEEE.

A few counts support this clone. The rearrangement joins TRBV30 to TRBJ1-1; D is perhaps TRBD1 (6 bases). Trimming removed 5 bases at V and 2 bases at J, with 12 bases between. Germline V gene data show CDR1 as GTSNPN and CDR2 as SVGIG (reference sequence). This CDR3 is built from 13 residues. CDR3 DNA sequence: TGTGCCTGGGTGGTAGGGGGAAACACTGAAGCTTTCTTT. Its translation is CAWVVGGNTEAFF.

The V and J genes are TRBV3-1 (or the pseudogene TRBV3-2) and TRBJ1-1, with D unclear. Germline values: CDR1 LGHDT, CDR2 YNNKEL (reference sequence). The V end was cut by 0 bases, the J end by 4 bases, with 12 bases between. The CDR3 has 15 residues. The CDR3 sequence: CASSQDQGRGTEAFF. The CDR3 DNA reads as TGTGCCAGCAGCCAAGATCAAGGGAGAGGCACTGAAGCTTTCTTT.

This clone was seen a handful of times. The rearrangement links TRBV29-1 to TRBJ1-1; TRBD1 is a possible D gene (6 bases). Deletions cut 5 bases from V and 0 bases from J, with 16 bases between. The CDR3 totals 15 residues. CDR1 SQVTM and CDR2 ANQGSEA come from the germline V gene. In nucleotides, the CDR3 is TGCAGCGTTATCTTGCAGGGGCGTATGAACACTGAAGCTTTCTTT. As protein: CSVILQGRMNTEAFF.

The genes are TRBV7-9 and TRBJ1-1; D unresolved. Germline values: CDR1 SEHNR, CDR2 FQNEAQ (reference sequence). Between the trimmed V and J ends, which lost 3 bases and 1 base, there was a span of 9 bases. CDR3 length: 14 residues. The CDR3 spells CASSFEVSNTEAFF. CDR3 bases: TGTGCCAGCAGCTTCGAGGTTTCGAACACTGAAGCTTTCTTT.